This T cell receptor beta chain was documented in a study of blood T cells in healthy people across ages. This clonotype came up a few times. Then a second PCR, running roughly 7 to 11 cycles, was carried out with a sample-barcoded 5' primer and a J-beta primer mix. MiXCR was run by TCRdb on the 5' RACE reads, yielding one entry per CDR3 protein. The table has 780,000 or so distinct CDR3 sequences, around a quarter seen once. The V gene lost 0 bases and the J gene lost 7 bases, with 21 bases spanning the gap. CDR1 DFQATT and CDR2 SNEGSKA come from the germline V gene (reference sequence). The length of the CDR3 is 16 residues. These data are also associated with another study on T cells of mothers and their children. That report notes: Slightly higher but non-significant overlap marked related mother-child pairs versus unrelated pairs.

The rearrangement links TRBV20-1 to TRBJ1-1; D perhaps matches TRBD1 (6 bases). What was sequenced was blood. The clonotype was recovered from a boy younger than 18 in good health. The CDR3 protein is CSARDTQGDRTFEAFF. The CDR3 nucleotides read TGCAGTGCTAGAGATACGCAGGGAGACAGGACATTTGAAGCTTTCTTT.